This T cell receptor (beta chain) derives from a study of blood T cell repertoires in COVID-19. V lost 0 bases, J lost 3 bases, and 14 bases stayed unmatched. The CDR3 totals 20 residues. Per germline, CDR1 SGHTS and CDR2 YDEGEE. Only in-frame clones appear in the TCRdb table, and some are missing; sequencing was by immunoSEQ multiplex PCR. Here the sample spans more than 15,000 clones, approximately 88% being singletons. This TCR was sampled from a human donor in a cohort sampled during active COVID-19. The sample comprised peripheral blood. This chain joins TRBV5-8 and TRBJ2-6; TRBD2 matches 8 bases. The CDR3 region is CASSLVGRAWGTLGANVLTF. As DNA, the CDR3 is TGTGCCAGCAGCTTGGTCGGGAGGGCCTGGGGGACTCTTGGGGCCAACGTCCTGACTTTC.